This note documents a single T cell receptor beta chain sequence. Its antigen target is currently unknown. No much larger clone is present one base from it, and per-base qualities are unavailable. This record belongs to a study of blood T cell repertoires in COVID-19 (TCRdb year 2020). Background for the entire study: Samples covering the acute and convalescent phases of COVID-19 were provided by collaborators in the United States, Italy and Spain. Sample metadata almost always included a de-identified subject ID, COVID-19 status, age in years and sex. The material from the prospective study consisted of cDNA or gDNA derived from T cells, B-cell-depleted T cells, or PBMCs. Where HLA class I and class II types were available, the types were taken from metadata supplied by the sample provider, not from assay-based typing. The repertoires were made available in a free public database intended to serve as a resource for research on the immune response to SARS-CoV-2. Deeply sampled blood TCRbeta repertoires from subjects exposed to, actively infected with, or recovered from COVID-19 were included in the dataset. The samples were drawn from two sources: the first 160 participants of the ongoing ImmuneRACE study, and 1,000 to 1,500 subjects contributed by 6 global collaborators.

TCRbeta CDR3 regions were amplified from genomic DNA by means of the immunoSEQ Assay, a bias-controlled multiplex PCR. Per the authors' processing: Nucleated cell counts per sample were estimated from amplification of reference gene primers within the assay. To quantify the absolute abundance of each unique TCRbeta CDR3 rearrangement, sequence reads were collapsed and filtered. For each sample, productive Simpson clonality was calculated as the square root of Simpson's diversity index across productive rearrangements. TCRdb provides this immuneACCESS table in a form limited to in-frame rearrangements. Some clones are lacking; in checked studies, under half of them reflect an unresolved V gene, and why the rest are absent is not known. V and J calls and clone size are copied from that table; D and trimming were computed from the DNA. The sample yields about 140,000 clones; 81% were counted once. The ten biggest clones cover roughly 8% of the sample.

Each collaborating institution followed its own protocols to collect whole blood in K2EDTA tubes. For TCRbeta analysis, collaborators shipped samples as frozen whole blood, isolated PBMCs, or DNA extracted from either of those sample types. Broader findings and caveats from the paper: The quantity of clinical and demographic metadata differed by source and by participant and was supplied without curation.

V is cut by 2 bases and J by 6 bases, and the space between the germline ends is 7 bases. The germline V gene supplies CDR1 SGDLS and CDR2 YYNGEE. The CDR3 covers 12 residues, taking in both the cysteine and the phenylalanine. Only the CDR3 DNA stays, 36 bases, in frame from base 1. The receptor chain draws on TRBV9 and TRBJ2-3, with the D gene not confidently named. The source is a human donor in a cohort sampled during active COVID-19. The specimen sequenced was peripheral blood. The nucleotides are TGTGCCAGCAGCGTTAGTTGGGATACGCAGTATTTT. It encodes CASSVSWDTQYF. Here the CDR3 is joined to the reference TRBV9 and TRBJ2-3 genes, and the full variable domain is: DSGVTQTPKHLITATGQRVTLRCSPRSGDLSVYWYQQSLDQGLQFLIQYYNGEERAKGNILERFSAQQFPDLHSELNLSSLELGDSALYFCASSVSWDTQYFGPGTRLTVL.